This is a list of T cell receptor beta chains from one sample in a study of cytomegalovirus exposure and HLA in healthy donors. The method was immunoSEQ multiplex PCR; TCRdb's version includes in-frame clones alone and lacks a portion of them. The table records roughly 200,000 clones, approximately 83% of them present only once. The sample was PBMCs. These receptors were collected from a woman between 18 and 29 years old in good health and CMV-seropositive. CDR3s leave out the opening cysteine and the closing phenylalanine or tryptophan.

CDR3aa,v_gene,j_gene
ASSEAGLTGNYGYT,TRBV6-1,TRBJ1-2
ASSELAGTGSSDTQY,TRBV6-1,TRBJ2-3
ASRGTANTGELF,TRBV19,TRBJ2-2
ASRYSGTGAYEQY,TRBV6-5,TRBJ2-7
ASRLPRDSYNEQF,TRBV7-9,TRBJ2-1
ASSSVNYGYT,TRBV6-5,TRBJ1-2
ASSQGQEYNEQF,TRBV4-2,TRBJ2-1
ASSSVTPGTASYGYT,TRBV5-6,TRBJ1-2
ASSWTLNREDGYT,TRBV19,TRBJ1-2
ASSMQGGKTEAF,TRBV7-6,TRBJ1-1
ASRTSALSDTQY,TRBV2,TRBJ2-3
ASSLGDSWGNTIY,TRBV5-4,TRBJ1-3
ASSEDRGRNEQY,TRBV2,TRBJ2-7
ASSMRQGENSPLH,TRBV5-1,TRBJ1-6
ASSAGGPNTGELF,TRBV7-6,TRBJ2-2
ASSAGQDGYT,TRBV7-9,TRBJ1-2
ASSQDISFTDTQY,TRBV4-1,TRBJ2-3
ASSPPEGNEKLF,TRBV4-1,TRBJ1-4
ASSLRETQY,TRBV14,TRBJ2-5
ASSERQGNNSPLH,TRBV6-1,TRBJ1-6
ASSSVGTEAF,TRBV25-1,TRBJ1-1
ASSVGVHSGGTETQY,TRBV9,TRBJ2-5
ASSGAGEQTQY,TRBV9,TRBJ2-5
ASSLGRLAEQY,TRBV7-2,TRBJ2-7